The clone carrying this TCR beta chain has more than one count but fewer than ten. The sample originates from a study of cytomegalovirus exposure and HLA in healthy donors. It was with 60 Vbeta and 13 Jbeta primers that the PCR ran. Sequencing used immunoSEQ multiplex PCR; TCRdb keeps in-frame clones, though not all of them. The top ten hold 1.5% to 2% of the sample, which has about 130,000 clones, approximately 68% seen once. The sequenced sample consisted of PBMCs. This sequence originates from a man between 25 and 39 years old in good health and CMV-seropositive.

Here the CDR3 reads CASSLTSGAYNEQFF. Written as DNA, the CDR3 is TGCGCCAGCAGCTTAACTAGCGGGGCCTACAATGAGCAGTTCTTC. V and J are TRBV5-1 and TRBJ2-1; TRBD2 matches 10 bases. Losses at the gene ends were 2 bases for V and 2 bases for J; bases not matched to a gene: 1. Germline CDR1 reads SGHRS; CDR2 reads YFSETQ. This CDR3 has 15 amino acids.